The rows below give T cell receptor beta chains drawn from one sample of a study of technical replicates of blood from a handful of donors. Assay: immunoSEQ multiplex PCR; the TCRdb copy retains only in-frame clones and omits some. This repertoire shows under 95,000 clones, 95% found once; its top ten account for roughly 0.28%. The specimen was T cells isolated from PBMCs. The receptors stem from a human donor in good health. Both conserved end residues are part of each CDR3. D genes are given only for firm matches. Rows give clone size only sometimes, using once, few, many, or a class for an expanded clone.

cdr3_aa cdr3_nt v_call clone_size j_call d_call
CASTRTGTESKNIQYF TGTGCCAGCACCAGGACAGGGACGGAATCCAAAAACATTCAGTACTTC TRBV5-4 NA TRBJ2-4 TRBD1
CASSPYRESNYGYTF TGTGCCAGCAGCCCCTACAGGGAATCAAACTATGGCTACACCTTC TRBV7-8 NA TRBJ1-2 NA
CASSRSGAHEQFF TGTGCCAGCAGCCGGAGCGGGGCCCATGAGCAGTTCTTC TRBV7-6 once TRBJ2-1 TRBD2
CASSQRTSGVRDTQYF TGTGCCAGCAGCCAAAGGACTAGCGGGGTGCGAGATACGCAGTATTTT TRBV14 NA TRBJ2-3 TRBD2
CASSHGLAGGSTGELFF TGTGCCAGCAGCCACGGACTAGCGGGGGGCTCCACCGGGGAGCTGTTTTTT TRBV4-2 NA TRBJ2-2 TRBD2
CAISESTGLDYTF TGTGCCATCAGTGAGTCGACAGGGCTTGACTACACCTTC TRBV10-3 NA TRBJ1-2 TRBD1
CASSLALLRNQPQHF TGTGCCAGCAGCTTAGCGCTCCTGAGAAATCAGCCCCAGCATTTT TRBV7-8 NA TRBJ1-5 NA
CASSPGMGEAFF TGTGCCAGCAGCCCTGGCATGGGCGAAGCTTTCTTT TRBV5-6 NA TRBJ1-1 NA
CASSRSGLGTDTQYF TGCGCCAGCAGTCGTAGCGGTCTCGGCACAGATACGCAGTATTTT TRBV4-1 NA TRBJ2-3 NA
CASSWDSRANTGELFF TGTGCCAGCAGCTGGGACAGTCGAGCGAACACCGGGGAGCTGTTTTTT TRBV7-9 NA TRBJ2-2 TRBD1
CASSLSTYGRYEQYF TGCGCCAGCAGCTTGTCTACGTATGGTCGCTACGAGCAGTACTTC TRBV5-1 once TRBJ2-7 NA
CASSGFGEWGGAFF TGTGCCAGCAGCGGTTTTGGTGAATGGGGGGGAGCTTTCTTT TRBV11-3 NA TRBJ1-1 NA
CASSFLGGGSAEAFF TGTGCCAGCAGCTTCCTGGGGGGGGGAAGTGCTGAAGCTTTCTTT TRBV5-4 NA TRBJ1-1 NA
CASSPRSLADEQYF TGTGCCAGCTCACCTCGGTCCCTTGCTGACGAGCAGTACTTC TRBV18 NA TRBJ2-7 NA
CASSGGAWWDSEAFF TGTGCCAGCAGCGGAGGGGCCTGGTGGGACTCTGAAGCTTTCTTT TRBV13 NA TRBJ1-1 NA
CASSRQGTQPQHF TGTGCCAGCAGCCGACAGGGGACTCAGCCCCAGCATTTT TRBV27 NA TRBJ1-5 TRBD1
CASSQGTSGRTDYEQYF TGCGCCAGCAGCCAAGGGACTAGCGGGAGGACGGATTACGAGCAGTACTTC TRBV4-1 NA TRBJ2-7 TRBD2
CASSLVLGDEQYF TGTGCCAGCAGCTTGGTATTAGGGGACGAGCAGTACTTC TRBV5-4 NA TRBJ2-7 NA
CASSPLLAMKLTGELFF TGTGCCAGCAGCCCGCTACTAGCGATGAAACTCACCGGGGAGCTGTTTTTT TRBV14 few TRBJ2-2 TRBD2
CASSLLAESYNEQFF TGTGCCAGCAGCTTATTGGCGGAGTCCTACAATGAGCAGTTCTTC TRBV13 NA TRBJ2-1 NA
CSAGKAGELFF TGCAGCGCGGGGAAGGCCGGGGAGCTGTTTTTT TRBV29-1 NA TRBJ2-2 NA
CASSLTGGQTYEQYF TGTGCCAGCAGTTTAACGGGCGGGCAAACCTACGAGCAGTACTTC TRBV28 NA TRBJ2-7 NA
CASSLEMSARGSNQPQHF TGTGCCAGCAGCTTAGAGATGAGCGCGAGGGGGAGCAATCAGCCCCAGCATTTT TRBV7-6 NA TRBJ1-5 NA
CASSAGTNEQYF TGTGCCAGCAGCGCCGGGACTAACGAGCAGTACTTC TRBV7-9 NA TRBJ2-7 TRBD2
CASSLTGIGYEKLFF TGTGCCAGCAGTTTGACAGGGATCGGATATGAAAAACTGTTTTTT TRBV6-6 NA TRBJ1-4 TRBD1
CTSSQAQQGQGSNQPQHF TGCACCAGCAGCCAAGCACAACAGGGGCAAGGTAGCAATCAGCCCCAGCATTTT TRBV1 NA TRBJ1-5 NA
CASTDRGLYEQYF TGTGCCAGCACGGACAGGGGTCTCTACGAGCAGTACTTC TRBV6-1 NA TRBJ2-7 TRBD1
CSVILAGTDTQYF TGCAGCGTCATTCTAGCGGGCACAGATACGCAGTATTTT TRBV29-1 NA TRBJ2-3 TRBD2
CASSLGSTGSWDTEAFF TGTGCCAGCAGCTTAGGTAGTACAGGGTCCTGGGACACTGAAGCTTTCTTT TRBV13 NA TRBJ1-1 NA
CASSLNPGVRFF TGTGCCAGCAGTTTAAATCCGGGGGTAAGGTTCTTC TRBV28 once TRBJ2-1 NA